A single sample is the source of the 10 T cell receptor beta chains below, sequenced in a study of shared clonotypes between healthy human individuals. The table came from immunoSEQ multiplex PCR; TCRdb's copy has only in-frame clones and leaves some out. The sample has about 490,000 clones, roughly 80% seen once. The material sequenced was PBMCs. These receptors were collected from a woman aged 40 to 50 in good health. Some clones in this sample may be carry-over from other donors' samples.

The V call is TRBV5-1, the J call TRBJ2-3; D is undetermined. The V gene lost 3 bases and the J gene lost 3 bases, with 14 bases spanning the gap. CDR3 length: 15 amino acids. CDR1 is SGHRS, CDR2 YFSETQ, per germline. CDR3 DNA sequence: TGCGCCAGCAGCTCTAGACCTGCCGAGACAGATACGCAGTATTTT. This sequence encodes CASSSRPAETDTQYF. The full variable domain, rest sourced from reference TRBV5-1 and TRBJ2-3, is KAGVTQTPRYLIKTRGQQVTLSCSPISGHRSVSWYQQTPGQGLQFLFEYFSETQRNKGNFPGRFSGRQFSNSRSEMNVSTLELGDSALYLCASSSRPAETDTQYFGPGTRLTVL.

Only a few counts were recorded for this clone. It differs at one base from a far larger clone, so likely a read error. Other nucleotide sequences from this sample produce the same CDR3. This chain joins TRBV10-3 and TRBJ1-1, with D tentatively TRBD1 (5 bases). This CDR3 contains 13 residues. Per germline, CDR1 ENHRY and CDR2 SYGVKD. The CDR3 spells CAISRDPNTEAFF. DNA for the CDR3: TGTGCTATCAGCAGGGACCCGAACACTGAAGCTTTCTTT.

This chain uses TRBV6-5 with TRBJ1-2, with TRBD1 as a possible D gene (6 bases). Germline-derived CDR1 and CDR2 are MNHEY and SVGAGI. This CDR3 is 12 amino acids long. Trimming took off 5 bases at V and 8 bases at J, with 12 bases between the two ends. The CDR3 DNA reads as TGTGCCAGCAGTCAAGGACAGTCGGGCTACACCTTC. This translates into CASSQGQSGYTF.

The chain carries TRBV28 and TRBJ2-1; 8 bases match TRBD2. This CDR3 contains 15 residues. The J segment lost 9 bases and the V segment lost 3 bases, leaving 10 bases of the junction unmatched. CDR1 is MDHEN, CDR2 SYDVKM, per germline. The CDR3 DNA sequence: TGTGCCAGCAGTTTCGCCAGCGGGAGCGTCAGTGAGCAGTTCTTC. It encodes CASSFASGSVSEQFF.

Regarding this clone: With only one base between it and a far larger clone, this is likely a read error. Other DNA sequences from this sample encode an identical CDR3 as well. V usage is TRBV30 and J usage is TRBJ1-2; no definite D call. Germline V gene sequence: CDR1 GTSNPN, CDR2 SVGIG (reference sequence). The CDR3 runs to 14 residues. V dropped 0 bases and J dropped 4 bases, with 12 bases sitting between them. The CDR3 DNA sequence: TGTGCCTGGAGTGTTGGGCCTTCCTTCTATGGCTACACCTTC. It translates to CAWSVGPSFYGYTF.

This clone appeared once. CDR3 DNA: TGTGCCAGCAGCCCTGGGGGGTCCTACGAGCAGTACTTC. The encoded protein is CASSPGGSYEQYF. The J gene is TRBJ2-7, the V gene TRBV5-6; possibly TRBD2 for D (6 bases). The CDR3 is 13 amino acids. V was shortened by 4 bases and J by 1 base, with 9 bases between the two germline ends. Per the germline V gene, CDR1 is SGHDT and CDR2 is YYEEEE.

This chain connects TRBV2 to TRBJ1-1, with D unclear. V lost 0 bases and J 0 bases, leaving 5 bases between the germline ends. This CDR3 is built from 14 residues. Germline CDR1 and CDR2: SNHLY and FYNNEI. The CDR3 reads CASSEASVNTEAFF. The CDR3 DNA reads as TGTGCCAGCAGTGAAGCGAGTGTGAACACTGAAGCTTTCTTT.

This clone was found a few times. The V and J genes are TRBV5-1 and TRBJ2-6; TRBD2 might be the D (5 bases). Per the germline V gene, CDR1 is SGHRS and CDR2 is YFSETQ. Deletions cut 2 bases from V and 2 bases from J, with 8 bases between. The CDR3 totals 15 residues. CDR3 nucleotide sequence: TGCGCCAGCAGCTTATCGGGGACTGGGGCCAACGTCCTGACTTTC. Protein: CASSLSGTGANVLTF.

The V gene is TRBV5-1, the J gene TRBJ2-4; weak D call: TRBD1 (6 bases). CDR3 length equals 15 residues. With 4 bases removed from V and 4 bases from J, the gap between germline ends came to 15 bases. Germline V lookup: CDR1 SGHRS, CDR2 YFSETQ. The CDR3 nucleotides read TGCGCCAGCAGCGGATCCAGGGGAGATAAAAACATTCAGTACTTC. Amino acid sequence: CASSGSRGDKNIQYF.

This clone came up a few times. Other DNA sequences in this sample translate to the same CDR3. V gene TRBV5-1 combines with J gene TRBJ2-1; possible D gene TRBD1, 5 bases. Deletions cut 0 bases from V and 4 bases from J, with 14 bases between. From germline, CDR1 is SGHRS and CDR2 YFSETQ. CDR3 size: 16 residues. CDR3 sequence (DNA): TGCGCCAGCAGCTTGGAGTCTAGTGGGGCTTACAATGAGCAGTTCTTC. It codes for CASSLESSGAYNEQFF. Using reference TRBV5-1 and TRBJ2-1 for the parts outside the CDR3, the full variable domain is KAGVTQTPRYLIKTRGQQVTLSCSPISGHRSVSWYQQTPGQGLQFLFEYFSETQRNKGNFPGRFSGRQFSNSRSEMNVSTLELGDSALYLCASSLESSGAYNEQFFGPGTRLTVL.